These 11 T cell receptor beta chains came from one sample sequenced in a study of identifying expanded T cells in peripheral blood. Generated by immunoSEQ multiplex PCR, the TCRdb table keeps only in-frame clones and is missing some. The profile shows over 85,000 clones, roughly 81% of them singletons. Sequenced material: blood. The receptors were sampled from a person aged 18 to 75 in good health.

The chain uses TRBV2 and TRBJ1-6, with D uncertain. The germline V gene encodes CDR1 SNHLY and CDR2 FYNNEI. V was trimmed by 2 bases and J by 7 bases, leaving 9 bases between them. This CDR3 contains 14 residues. The CDR3, as DNA: TGTGCCAGCAGTGAACGGGCCGAGAATTCACCCCTCCACTTT. As protein: CASSERAENSPLHF.

The chain carries TRBV6-1 and TRBJ1-3; D is unclear. CDR1 and CDR2 (germline): MNHNS, SASEGT. V was clipped by 1 base and J by 0 bases, with 22 bases between them. The CDR3 covers 20 residues. The CDR3 DNA reads as TGTGCCAGCAGTGAAGACTACAACTTAAACCGGCCCCACTCTGGAAACACCATATATTTT. This codes for CASSEDYNLNRPHSGNTIYF.

The genes are TRBV7-9 and TRBJ2-6; TRBD1 might be the D (6 bases). Germline CDR1 is SEHNR and CDR2 is FQNEAQ (reference sequence). Trimming removed 7 bases at V and 2 bases at J, with 21 bases between. This CDR3 region has 18 residues. The CDR3 sequence is CASTLNRAVFAGANVLTF. CDR3 coding DNA: TGTGCCAGCACCCTTAACAGGGCAGTCTTTGCTGGGGCCAACGTCCTGACTTTC.

The V gene is TRBV18, the J gene TRBJ1-1; TRBD1 aligns across 7 bases. The CDR3 is 15 amino acids. Germline V CDR1 and CDR2: KGHSH, LQKENI. Trimming took 3 bases from V and 8 from J; bases not matched to a gene: 12. DNA for the CDR3: TGTGCCAGCTCACCGGCTGTGGGGTCACAGGGGGAAGCTTTCTTT. Residues: CASSPAVGSQGEAFF. Full variable domain (missing parts from reference TRBV18 and TRBJ1-1): NAGVMQNPRHLVRRRGQEARLRCSPMKGHSHVYWYRQLPEEGLKFMVYLQKENIIDESGMPKERFSAEFPKEGPSILRIQQVVRGDSAAYFCASSPAVGSQGEAFFGQGTRLTVV.

This clone was seen a single time. V gene TRBV6-5 combines with J gene TRBJ2-1; maybe TRBD1 (6 bases). Trimming took 7 bases from V and 5 from J, leaving 18 bases between them. This CDR3 is 15 amino acids long. Germline CDR1 is MNHEY and CDR2 is SVGAGI. The CDR3 loop reads CASKRGRGPHNEQFF. The CDR3 nucleotides read TGTGCCAGCAAAAGAGGCAGGGGCCCCCACAATGAGCAGTTCTTC.

V is TRBV5-1 and J is TRBJ2-3; 8 bases match TRBD2. Trimming cost V 0 bases and J 2 bases; bases outside gene matches: 8. The CDR3 totals 17 residues. Germline V gene lookup returns CDR1 SGHRS and CDR2 YFSETQ. In nucleotides, the CDR3 is TGCGCCAGCAGCTTGGAGTCGGGAGGGGATGTCACAGATACGCAGTATTTT. Protein sequence: CASSLESGGDVTDTQYF.

This chain joins TRBV28 and TRBJ2-4; D is unresolved. This CDR3 contains 13 residues. Deletions cut 3 bases from V and 9 bases from J, with 12 bases between. CDR1 and CDR2 (germline): MDHEN, SYDVKM. In DNA, the CDR3 is TGTGCCAGCAGTTTGTCCAACACTCTCATTCAGTACTTC. Residues: CASSLSNTLIQYF.

This chain joins TRBV15 and TRBJ2-7, with unresolved D. The ends were cut back, 1 base at V and 4 bases at J, with 5 bases in the middle. The germline V gene encodes CDR1 LNHNV and CDR2 YYDKDF (reference sequence). CDR3 length: 12 residues. The CDR3 coding sequence is TGTGCCACCAGCAGAGGGGATTACGAGCAGTACTTC. Translating gives CATSRGDYEQYF.

The chain has TRBV5-1 and TRBJ1-1; D uncertain. The CDR3 length is 13 residues. The germline V and J ends were trimmed by 2 bases and 4 bases, with 9 bases remaining between them. Per the germline V gene, CDR1 is SGHRS and CDR2 is YFSETQ. CDR3 DNA: TGCGCCAGCAGCTTAGTCCCCGGCACTGAAGCTTTCTTT. Its translation: CASSLVPGTEAFF. The variable domain in full, with the rest retrieved from reference TRBV5-1 and TRBJ1-1, is KAGVTQTPRYLIKTRGQQVTLSCSPISGHRSVSWYQQTPGQGLQFLFEYFSETQRNKGNFPGRFSGRQFSNSRSEMNVSTLELGDSALYLCASSLVPGTEAFFGQGTRLTVV.

J is TRBJ2-2 and V is TRBV7-6; perhaps TRBD1 as D (8 bases). Trimming shortened V by 5 bases and J by 5 bases, and 15 bases separated the two germline ends. The length of the CDR3 is 15 residues. Germline CDR1 is SGHVS and CDR2 is FNYEAQ. The DNA for the CDR3 is TGTGCCAGCAGCCCTTTACAGGGGGGGACCGGGGAGCTGTTTTTT. It codes for CASSPLQGGTGELFF.

J is TRBJ2-2 and V is TRBV2, with D tentatively TRBD1 (6 bases). Germline V gene sequence: CDR1 SNHLY, CDR2 FYNNEI. CDR3 length equals 17 residues. Trimming removed 5 bases from V and 6 bases from J, with 22 bases in between. The CDR3 DNA reads as TGTGCCAGCAGTAATAACGGACAGAGATTAATTCCCGGGGAGCTGTTTTTT. Translated: CASSNNGQRLIPGELFF.